These 21 T cell receptor beta chains came from one sample sequenced in a study of cytomegalovirus exposure and HLA in healthy donors. The PCR employed 60 Vbeta primers together with 13 Jbeta primers. The table came from immunoSEQ multiplex PCR; TCRdb's copy has only in-frame clones and leaves some out. The sample contains around 160,000 clones, 68% of which appear only once. Specimen: PBMCs. The source of these receptors is a woman aged 40 to 49 in good health and CMV-seropositive.

This rearrangement joins TRBV7-8 to TRBJ2-5; 15 nucleotides line up with TRBD2. The J call is in doubt because the DNA end fits TRBJ2-7 better. The CDR3 spans 16 residues. Germline CDR1 SGHVS, CDR2 FQNEAQ. The CDR3 here is CASIKGTSGGTYEQYF. The DNA of the CDR3 is TGTGCCAGCATCAAAGGGACTAGCGGGGGGACCTACGAGCAGTACTTC.

V gene TRBV23-1 combines with J gene TRBJ1-2, with 7 bases lining up with TRBD1. TRBV23-1 is given ORF status, its function remaining uncertain. J lost 3 bases, V lost 5 bases, and 12 bases had no gene match. The CDR3 covers 16 residues. The CDR3 sequence is CASSSRRDSAYYGYTF. For the CDR3, the DNA is TGCGCCAGCAGTTCCCGTCGGGACAGCGCTTACTATGGCTACACCTTC.

The sample holds one count of this clone. The chain carries TRBV10-3 and TRBJ2-3; 8 positions agree with TRBD2. Losses at the gene ends were 3 bases for V and 1 base for J; bases not matched to a gene: 6. The CDR3 totals 16 residues. CDR1 ENHRY and CDR2 SYGVKD come from the germline V gene. CDR3 sequence: CAISDGKAGGTDTQYF. DNA for the CDR3: TGTGCCATCAGTGATGGTAAAGCGGGGGGCACAGATACGCAGTATTTT.

This chain links TRBV27 with TRBJ2-3; perhaps TRBD2 as D (6 bases). The CDR3 is 15 amino acids. Trimming left V 3 bases short and J 6 bases short, with 16 bases between. CDR1 is MNHEY, CDR2 SMNVEV, per germline (reference sequence). This CDR3 reads CASSLEEGLGDTQYF. As DNA, the CDR3 is TGTGCCAGCAGTTTGGAGGAGGGCCTTGGGGATACGCAGTATTTT.

In its sample, this clone was seen a few times. This chain links TRBV28 with TRBJ1-1, with D unclear. Looked up from germline, CDR1 is MDHEN and CDR2 is SYDVKM. This CDR3 comprises 15 residues. Trimming removed 6 bases from V and 6 bases from J, with 20 bases in between. The CDR3 spells CASSPPGPRPAEAFF. CDR3 DNA: TGTGCCAGCAGCCCACCGGGTCCTCGTCCGGCTGAAGCTTTCTTT.

This chain joins TRBV7-8 and TRBJ2-2; D is possibly TRBD2 (5 bases). Trimming removed 3 bases from V and 0 bases from J, with 11 bases in between. Germline lookup yields CDR1 SGHVS and CDR2 FQNEAQ. The CDR3 contains 16 residues. In nucleotides, the CDR3 is TGTGCCAGCAGCTTCGTCGGGAAAGCGAACACCGGGGAGCTGTTTTTT. It codes for CASSFVGKANTGELFF.

The V call is TRBV7-9, the J call TRBJ1-2; D is possibly TRBD1 (5 bases). Trimming took 4 bases from V and 6 from J, leaving 12 bases between them. The germline gives CDR1 SEHNR, CDR2 FQNEAQ (reference sequence). This CDR3 region has 13 residues. In nucleotides, the CDR3 is TGTGCCAGCAGCTCCCGGGGGGGGGATGGCTACACCTTC. It translates to CASSSRGGDGYTF.

This clone was observed a handful of times. J is TRBJ2-7 and V is TRBV5-1; 8 bases fit TRBD1. Germline assignment: CDR1 SGHRS and CDR2 YFSETQ. V lost 2 bases and J lost 3; bases outside the gene matches: 4. This CDR3 contains 14 residues. In nucleotides, the CDR3 is TGCGCCAGCAGCTTCCCTGGACAGGGCTACGAGCAGTACTTC. Encoded protein: CASSFPGQGYEQYF.

This chain links TRBV2 with TRBJ1-6, with D tentatively TRBD1 (5 bases). The V and J ends lost 8 bases and 9 bases respectively, with 11 bases between them. Per germline, CDR1 SNHLY and CDR2 FYNNEI. The CDR3 sequence is 12 residues long. The DNA of the CDR3 is TGTGCCAGCCTCCAGGGTAGTTCACCCCTCCACTTT. This sequence encodes CASLQGSSPLHF.

The chain links TRBV7-2 to TRBJ2-5; D is unresolved. The CDR3 is 13 residues long. Trimming stripped 4 bases from V and 4 bases from J, with 10 bases between. Germline V gene sequence: CDR1 SGHTA, CDR2 FQGNSA. The CDR3 here is CASSSELRETQYF. CDR3 DNA: TGTGCCAGCAGCTCGGAGTTGCGAGAGACCCAGTACTTC.

The V call is TRBV15, the J call TRBJ1-2; no clear D gene. The CDR3 runs 13 residues. Germline V CDR1 and CDR2: LNHNV, YYDKDF (reference sequence). Trimming took off 7 bases at V and 1 base at J, with 10 bases between the two ends. DNA of the CDR3: TGTGCCACCACCCGAGACGGTAACTATGGCTACACCTTC. This encodes CATTRDGNYGYTF.

The chain combines TRBV7-3 with TRBJ2-1; weak D call: TRBD2 (5 bases). The ends were cut back, 5 bases at V and 0 bases at J, with 11 bases in the middle. This CDR3 is 15 amino acids long. Per the germline V gene, CDR1 is SGHTA and CDR2 is FQGTGA. The CDR3 DNA reads as TGTGCCAGCAGCCGGAGCGGAAGCTCCTACAATGAGCAGTTCTTC. Protein: CASSRSGSSYNEQFF.

The V gene is TRBV7-6, the J gene TRBJ2-3; TRBD1 aligns across 7 bases. The junction had 3 bases not matched to a gene; V was cut back by 3 bases and J by 3 bases. Germline V CDR1 and CDR2: SGHVS, FNYEAQ. The CDR3 loop spans 14 amino acids. In DNA, the CDR3 is TGTGCCAGCAGCTTCAAGACAGGGACAGATACGCAGTATTTT. Translated, it gives CASSFKTGTDTQYF.

A few counts support this clone. V gene TRBV6-1 combines with J gene TRBJ2-7; D is perhaps TRBD2 (5 bases). V gave up 4 bases and J gave up 2 bases, with 12 bases separating them. This CDR3 region has 14 residues. Germline V lookup: CDR1 MNHNS, CDR2 SASEGT. The CDR3 coding sequence is TGTGCCAGCAGTGTAGAACTAGTTGCCTACGAGCAGTACTTC. Residues: CASSVELVAYEQYF.

V usage is TRBV9 and J usage is TRBJ1-2; TRBD1 might be the D (6 bases). CDR1 and CDR2 (germline): SGDLS, YYNGEE. Trimming stripped 0 bases from V and 7 bases from J, with 10 bases between. The CDR3 covers 13 residues. The CDR3 sequence: CASSVVAGAGYTF. The CDR3 coding sequence is TGTGCCAGCAGCGTAGTGGCGGGGGCTGGCTACACCTTC.

This clone was counted only a few times. The CDR3 DNA sequence: TGTGCCAGCTCACCGGGCAGGGGCGCTGGGCGGGAGAGGTACGAGCAGTACTTC. Translation: CASSPGRGAGRERYEQYF. The V gene is TRBV18, the J gene TRBJ2-7; D might be TRBD2 (7 bases). The CDR3 totals 18 residues. V was pared by 3 bases and J by 4 bases, with 25 bases between. Germline CDR1 reads KGHSH; CDR2 reads LQKENI.

In this sample, this clone turned up a few times. V is TRBV16 and J is TRBJ2-3; the match to TRBD2 covers 7 bases. The germline V gene has CDR1 KGHSY and CDR2 FQNENV. V lost 6 bases and J lost 1; bases outside the gene matches: 10. The CDR3 covers 16 residues. The CDR3 sequence is CASRRMPAGGTDTQYF. The CDR3 region has the DNA TGTGCCAGCAGACGTATGCCCGCGGGGGGCACAGATACGCAGTATTTT.

The chain links TRBV28 to TRBJ2-6, with 7 bases lining up with TRBD1. CDR3 length: 17 residues. Germline V gene data show CDR1 as MDHEN and CDR2 as SYDVKM. With V trimmed by 3 bases and J by 3 bases, 8 bases remained unmatched. Here the CDR3 reads CASSLYSTGNGANVLTF. CDR3 sequence (DNA): TGTGCCAGCAGTTTGTACTCGACAGGGAATGGGGCCAACGTCCTGACTTTC.

The chain uses TRBV7-9 and TRBJ2-4; 9 bases agree with TRBD1. The V gene end was trimmed by 1 base and the J gene end by 3 bases; junction bases not matched to a gene: 4. The germline CDR1 and CDR2 sequences are SEHNR and FQNEAQ (reference sequence). The CDR3 length is 16 residues. The CDR3 DNA is TGTGCCAGCAGCTTAGACAGGGGGCCTGGCAAAAACATTCAGTACTTC. This codes for CASSLDRGPGKNIQYF.

This sequence joins TRBV5-4 and TRBJ2-1; D is unclear. This CDR3 has 15 amino acids. From germline, CDR1 is SGHNT and CDR2 YYREEE (reference sequence). Trimming removed 0 bases at V and 0 bases at J, with 7 bases between. The CDR3 protein is CASSLDYSSYNEQFF. CDR3 nucleotide sequence: TGTGCCAGCAGCTTGGACTACTCCTCCTACAATGAGCAGTTCTTC.

The chain is built from TRBV7-3 and TRBJ1-1; 8 bases fit TRBD1. The V gene's germline CDR1 is SGHTA and CDR2 FQGTGA. V was pared by 2 bases and J by 4 bases, with 0 bases of the junction left unmatched. This CDR3 contains 13 residues. The DNA of the CDR3 is TGTGCCAGCAGCTTAGACAGGGGCACTGAAGCTTTCTTT. Residues: CASSLDRGTEAFF.